A single sample gave rise to the 20 T cell receptor beta chains below, sequenced in a study of response to subunit inactivated influenza vaccine. TCRdb analysed the RT-PCR reads with MiXCR anew, one entry per CDR3 protein. The data contain fewer than 250,000 distinct CDR3 sequences, 13% to 15% of them seen just once; the ten biggest clones take up approximately 27%. The specimen was CD8+ T cells sorted from PBMCs, collected 5 days after vaccination. The receptors derive from a man aged 45-65 years who received an inactivated influenza vaccine.

The chain couples TRBV9 to TRBJ1-4, with D unclear. Germline CDR1 and CDR2: SGDLS and YYNGEE. This CDR3 has 15 amino acids. With 3 bases removed from V and 0 bases from J, the gap between germline ends came to 9 bases. CDR3 amino acids: CASSEGAATNEKLFF. CDR3 in DNA: TGTGCCAGCAGCGAAGGAGCTGCAACTAATGAAAAACTGTTTTTT.

J is TRBJ2-3 and V is TRBV14, with D possibly matching TRBD1 (5 bases). Germline lookup yields CDR1 SGHDN and CDR2 FVKESK. CDR3 size: 15 residues. The V and J ends lost 1 base and 4 bases respectively, with 12 bases between them. The CDR3 reads CASSQVGGRADTQYF. DNA of the CDR3: TGTGCCAGCAGCCAAGTCGGTGGCAGGGCAGATACGCAGTATTTT.

There are a few counts of this clonotype. The chain couples TRBV2 to TRBJ1-2; TRBD1 aligns across 8 bases. V lost 8 bases and J lost 2; bases outside the gene matches: 1. The CDR3 runs 12 residues. Germline V gene sequence: CDR1 SNHLY, CDR2 FYNNEI. CDR3 protein: CASGQGNYGYTF. The CDR3 bases are TGTGCCAGCGGACAGGGCAACTATGGCTACACCTTC.

This clonotype showed up just a few times. This chain links TRBV12-3 or TRBV12-4 with TRBJ2-1, with 10 bases that match TRBD2. The CDR3 has 16 residues. V dropped 3 bases and J dropped 3; count of bases not matched to a gene: 5. The CDR3 loop is CASSFSSGGIYNEQFF. CDR3 bases: TGTGCCAGCAGTTTCTCTAGCGGGGGAATCTACAATGAGCAGTTCTTC.

The V and J genes are TRBV20-1 and TRBJ2-7, with D perhaps being TRBD1 or TRBD2 (6 bases each). V lost 3 bases and J lost 4, with 22 bases in between. Germline CDR1 and CDR2: DFQATT and SNEGSKA (reference sequence). This CDR3 spans 16 amino acids. CDR3 coding DNA: TGCAGTGCTAGGATACAAGCTGTGGGGGGCGCATACGAGCAGTACTTC. This sequence encodes CSARIQAVGGAYEQYF.

This clonotype was recorded a few times. The rearrangement uses TRBV24-1 and TRBJ2-1; a weak D match, TRBD2 (6 bases). Germline V gene sequence: CDR1 KGHDR, CDR2 SFDVKD. CDR3 length equals 16 residues. Between the trimmed V and J ends, which lost 0 bases and 0 bases, there was a span of 8 bases. CDR3 residues: CATSDLGGSSYNEQFF. The CDR3 DNA is TGTGCCACCAGTGATTTGGGGGGGAGCTCCTACAATGAGCAGTTCTTC.

V usage is TRBV6-2 or TRBV6-3 and J usage is TRBJ2-7; perhaps TRBD1 as D (5 bases). V was clipped by 2 bases and J by 5 bases, with 13 bases between them. The germline gives CDR1 MNHEY, CDR2 SVGEGT. The CDR3 has 14 amino acids. CDR3 region: CASSYPQGFHEQYF. As DNA, the CDR3 is TGTGCCAGCAGTTACCCTCAGGGTTTCCACGAGCAGTACTTC.

This clonotype was observed at least ten times. V usage is TRBV11-2 and J usage is TRBJ1-1; D unclear. Germline values: CDR1 SGHAT, CDR2 FQNNGV. The CDR3 runs to 12 residues. V gave up 5 bases and J gave up 7 bases, with 11 bases separating them. CDR3 protein: CASSLGGYEAFF. CDR3 nucleotide sequence: TGTGCCAGCAGCCTAGGAGGGTATGAAGCTTTCTTT.

This clonotype was recorded at least ten times. The V and J genes are TRBV7-9 and TRBJ2-1; D gene uncertain. The ends were cut back, 5 bases at V and 10 bases at J, with 9 bases in the middle. The CDR3 length is 11 residues. CDR1 is SEHNR and CDR2 is FQNEAQ in the germline V gene (reference sequence). For the CDR3, the DNA is TGTGCCAGCAGCCCCCCGAGGGAGCAGTTCTTC. As protein: CASSPPREQFF. The whole variable domain, filled in from reference TRBV7-9 and TRBJ2-1, reads DTGVSQNPRHKITKRGQNVTFRCDPISEHNRLYWYRQTLGQGPEFLTYFQNEAQLEKSRLLSDRFSAERPKGSFSTLEIQRTEQGDSAMYLCASSPPREQFFGPGTRLTVL.

The rearrangement links TRBV15 to TRBJ1-3; TRBD1 might be the D (6 bases). CDR1 LNHNV and CDR2 YYDKDF come from the germline V gene (reference sequence). CDR3 size: 15 residues. The ends were cut back, 7 bases at V and 3 bases at J, with 16 bases in the middle. CDR3 region: CATMAGGGFGNTIYF. DNA of the CDR3: TGTGCCACCATGGCGGGGGGCGGGTTTGGAAACACCATATATTTT.

The rearrangement links TRBV6-1 to TRBJ1-5; a weak D match, TRBD1 (6 bases). Germline V lookup: CDR1 MNHNS, CDR2 SASEGT. The CDR3 loop spans 16 amino acids. V was trimmed by 8 bases and J by 0 bases, leaving 17 bases between them. The CDR3 protein is CASHPGGGLSNQPQHF. In DNA, the CDR3 is TGTGCCAGCCATCCGGGAGGGGGACTTAGCAATCAGCCCCAGCATTTT.

This chain joins TRBV3-1 and TRBJ2-5; D gene unclear. Germline assignment: CDR1 LGHDT and CDR2 YNNKEL (reference sequence). The germline V and J ends were trimmed by 2 bases and 2 bases, with 15 bases remaining between them. The CDR3 consists of 16 residues. CDR3 sequence: CASSQSFHSPQETQYF. CDR3 coding DNA: TGTGCCAGCAGCCAATCTTTTCACAGCCCTCAAGAGACCCAGTACTTC.

This clonotype has only a few counts. V and J are TRBV20-1 and TRBJ2-3; TRBD1 agrees at 7 bases. CDR3 length: 14 amino acids. Germline CDR1 and CDR2: DFQATT and SNEGSKA (reference sequence). J was trimmed by 0 bases and V by 5 bases; bases with no gene match: 5. The CDR3 nucleotides are TGCAGTGCTTGTGACAGGGCAAGCACAGATACGCAGTATTTT. This translates into CSACDRASTDTQYF.

The chain employs TRBV2 and TRBJ2-1; weak D call: TRBD2 (7 bases). This CDR3 spans 14 amino acids. Trimming left V 6 bases short and J 6 bases short, with 15 bases between. Germline lookup yields CDR1 SNHLY and CDR2 FYNNEI. This chain's CDR3 is CASRPLGGGNEQFF. The DNA for the CDR3 is TGTGCCAGCAGGCCACTGGGAGGGGGCAATGAGCAGTTCTTC.

This clonotype was found many times. The genes are TRBV28 and TRBJ2-1; tentatively, D is TRBD2 (6 bases). The CDR3 runs to 16 residues. Looked up from germline, CDR1 is MDHEN and CDR2 is SYDVKM. Trimming cost V 9 bases and J 4 bases, with 22 bases left between them. For the CDR3, the DNA is TGTGCCAGTAAAACCATCCGCGGGGCGGCTTACAATGAGCAGTTCTTC. Its protein product is CASKTIRGAAYNEQFF.

This chain links TRBV5-6 with TRBJ1-6, with TRBD1 matching 7 bases. J lost 11 bases, V lost 4 bases, and 6 bases had no gene match. The CDR3 sequence is 13 residues long. CDR1 is SGHDT and CDR2 is YYEEEE in the germline V gene. This CDR3 is CASSLQGRPPLHF. CDR3 nucleotides: TGTGCCAGCAGCCTACAGGGGAGACCACCCCTCCACTTT. Full variable domain (rest looked up from reference TRBV5-6 and TRBJ1-6): DAGVTQSPTHLIKTRGQQVTLRCSPKSGHDTVSWYQQALGQGPQFIFQYYEEEERQRGNFPDRFSGHQFPNYSSELNVNALLLGDSALYLCASSLQGRPPLHFGNGTRLTVT.

Only a few counts were recorded for this clonotype. The V gene is TRBV4-3, the J gene TRBJ2-1; TRBD2 matches 7 bases. V trimming: 0 bases; J trimming: 4 bases; junction bases outside the gene matches: 6. Germline assignment: CDR1 LGHNA and CDR2 YSLEER. CDR3 length: 16 amino acids. The CDR3 loop is CASSQDAGASYNEQFF. CDR3 DNA: TGCGCCAGCAGCCAAGACGCGGGAGCCTCGTACAATGAGCAGTTCTTC.

The sample holds many counts of this clonotype. V usage is TRBV7-9 and J usage is TRBJ2-3; TRBD1 agrees at 8 bases. Germline CDR1 and CDR2: SEHNR and FQNEAQ (reference sequence). This CDR3 has 13 residues. After removal of 10 bases from V and 4 bases from J, the junction contained 7 bases not matched to a gene. In nucleotides, the CDR3 is TGTGCCAAAACCGGACAGGGAGCAGATACGCAGTATTTT. This sequence encodes CAKTGQGADTQYF. The complete variable domain, with remaining parts taken from reference TRBV7-9 and TRBJ2-3, reads DTGVSQNPRHKITKRGQNVTFRCDPISEHNRLYWYRQTLGQGPEFLTYFQNEAQLEKSRLLSDRFSAERPKGSFSTLEIQRTEQGDSAMYLCAKTGQGADTQYFGPGTRLTVL.

The table lists this clonotype with a count of one. J is TRBJ2-1 and V is TRBV11-3; tentative D call: TRBD1 (6 bases). The CDR3 has 13 amino acids. V was pared by 4 bases and J by 8 bases, with 12 bases between. Germline CDR1 is SGHNT and CDR2 is YENEEA. CDR3 in amino acids: CASSSYRAHEQFF. The CDR3 nucleotides are TGTGCCAGCAGCTCGTACAGGGCCCATGAGCAGTTCTTC.

This clonotype was counted many times. This chain joins TRBV10-1 and TRBJ2-1; tentatively, D is TRBD1 (5 bases). The V gene lost 3 bases and the J gene lost 0 bases, with 9 bases spanning the gap. The V gene's germline CDR1 is WNHNN and CDR2 SYGVQD (reference sequence). The CDR3 covers 15 residues. The CDR3 spells CASSEFQGSYNEQFF. In DNA, the CDR3 is TGCGCCAGCAGTGAATTCCAGGGCTCCTACAATGAGCAGTTCTTC.